This passage covers 32 T cell receptor beta chains from one sample sequenced in a study of blood T cell repertoires in COVID-19. Only in-frame clones appear in the TCRdb table, and some are missing; sequencing was by immunoSEQ multiplex PCR. The sample holds 150,000 to 200,000 clones, 83% seen once. Sequencing was done on a sample of peripheral blood. These receptor sequences come from a human donor in a cohort sampled during active COVID-19.

V gene TRBV6-5 combines with J gene TRBJ1-1, with 11 nucleotides matching TRBD1. The V gene's germline CDR1 is MNHEY and CDR2 SVGAGI. The CDR3 sequence is 15 residues long. J gave up 6 bases and V 2 bases, and 5 bases lay outside the gene matches. The CDR3 bases are TGTGCCAGCAGTTACGGGACAGGGGGTAAGGCTGAAGCTTTCTTT. Translated, it gives CASSYGTGGKAEAFF.

V and J are TRBV4-3 and TRBJ2-7; tentatively, D is TRBD1 (6 bases). The CDR3 has 15 residues. The germline CDR1 and CDR2 sequences are LGHNA and YSLEER. Trimming cost V 0 bases and J 2 bases, with 11 bases left between them. CDR3 DNA sequence: TGCGCCAGCAGCCAAGAAAGGGGGATACCCTACGAGCAGTACTTC. This encodes CASSQERGIPYEQYF.

The rearrangement uses TRBV4-3 and TRBJ2-5; D is perhaps TRBD1 (6 bases). The CDR3 has 15 amino acids. Between the trimmed V and J ends, which lost 0 bases and 4 bases, there was a span of 12 bases. The germline V gene encodes CDR1 LGHNA and CDR2 YSLEER. CDR3 coding DNA: TGCGCCAGCAGCCAAGATCTGGGGGCGAGAGAGACCCAGTACTTC. As protein: CASSQDLGARETQYF.

The chain links TRBV10-3 to TRBJ2-1; 9 bases fit TRBD2. CDR3 length equals 15 residues. Germline CDR1 and CDR2: ENHRY and SYGVKD. V gave up 4 bases and J gave up 7 bases; unmatched junction bases: 8. The CDR3 bases are TGTGCCATCAGTGTAGGGCGGGGGGGCAGGAATGAGCAGTTCTTC. Translated: CAISVGRGGRNEQFF.

This rearrangement joins TRBV5-1 to TRBJ2-7; perhaps TRBD1 as D (6 bases). The CDR3 is 14 residues long. Germline CDR1 and CDR2: SGHRS and YFSETQ. Trimming removed 6 bases at V and 2 bases at J, with 15 bases between. In nucleotides, the CDR3 is TGCGCCAGCACTCTTGGACAGTCTACCTACGAGCAGTACTTC. Amino acids: CASTLGQSTYEQYF.

The chain links TRBV9 to TRBJ1-1; 8 bases align to TRBD1. CDR1 and CDR2 (germline): SGDLS, YYNGEE. V shed 3 bases, J shed 1 base, and the junction held 5 bases outside the gene matches. The CDR3 is made up of 15 amino acids. CDR3 DNA sequence: TGTGCCAGCAGCGCCTCAGGGGGCGCGAACACTGAAGCTTTCTTT. Its translation: CASSASGGANTEAFF.

The gene calls are TRBV18 and TRBJ1-1; possibly TRBD1 for D (5 bases). There are 13 residues in the CDR3. Germline V gene lookup returns CDR1 KGHSH and CDR2 LQKENI. V lost 3 bases and J 4 bases, leaving 9 bases between the germline ends. CDR3 DNA sequence: TGTGCCAGCTCACCCCAGGGAGGCACTGAAGCTTTCTTT. Protein product: CASSPQGGTEAFF. Full variable domain (remainder filled in from reference TRBV18 and TRBJ1-1): NAGVMQNPRHLVRRRGQEARLRCSPMKGHSHVYWYRQLPEEGLKFMVYLQKENIIDESGMPKERFSAEFPKEGPSILRIQQVVRGDSAAYFCASSPQGGTEAFFGQGTRLTVV.

V is TRBV28 and J is TRBJ1-2; D is perhaps TRBD1 (6 bases). The V end was cut by 4 bases, the J end by 4 bases, with 7 bases between. The CDR3 totals 12 residues. Germline V CDR1 and CDR2: MDHEN, SYDVKM. This CDR3 reads CASSSGAYGYTF. CDR3 nucleotides: TGTGCCAGCAGTTCAGGGGCCTATGGCTACACCTTC.

The J gene is TRBJ1-6, the V gene TRBV13, with D maybe TRBD1 (5 bases). The CDR3 runs to 16 residues. Trimming cost V 7 bases and J 0 bases, with 13 bases left between them. The germline CDR1 and CDR2 sequences are PRHDT and FYEKMQ (reference sequence). The CDR3 DNA reads TGTGCCAGCAAAGTCCGGGGGAGCTCCTATAATTCACCCCTCCACTTT. Its protein product is CASKVRGSSYNSPLHF.

Notes on this clone: Other nucleotide sequences in the sample specify the same CDR3. The V call is TRBV4-1, the J call TRBJ1-4; maybe TRBD1 (6 bases). Germline CDR1 reads MGHRA; CDR2 reads YSYEKL. The CDR3 sequence is 13 residues long. Trimming took off 4 bases at V and 5 bases at J, with 8 bases between the two ends. The CDR3 loop reads CASSLTGNEKLFF. DNA for the CDR3: TGCGCCAGCAGCCTGACAGGCAATGAAAAACTGTTTTTT.

This clone was observed a single time. For the CDR3, the DNA is TGTGCCACCGACACCGGTGGAACTAATGAAAAACTGTTTTTT. This sequence encodes CATDTGGTNEKLFF. This chain joins TRBV6-5 and TRBJ1-4; D unresolved. The length of the CDR3 is 14 residues. V shed 10 bases and J shed 1 base, with 13 bases lying between them. Germline V gene data show CDR1 as MNHEY and CDR2 as SVGAGI.

This chain connects TRBV7-2 to TRBJ1-3; the D is unclear. This CDR3 is built from 15 residues. V was shortened by 5 bases and J by 1 base, with 12 bases between the two germline ends. Germline loops: CDR1 SGHTA, CDR2 FQGNSA. CDR3 in DNA: TGTGCCAGCAGCATAGTCGCGGATTCTGGAAACACCATATATTTT. Protein sequence: CASSIVADSGNTIYF.

V is TRBV27 and J is TRBJ1-5, with 7 bases that match TRBD1. The germline CDR1 and CDR2 sequences are MNHEY and SMNVEV (reference sequence). The length of the CDR3 is 13 residues. After removal of 6 bases from V and 4 bases from J, the junction contained 3 bases not matched to a gene. This CDR3 is CASRPTGNQPQHF. Written as DNA, the CDR3 is TGTGCCAGCAGGCCGACAGGGAATCAGCCCCAGCATTTT.

The chain links TRBV7-9 to TRBJ2-3; TRBD2 aligns across 9 bases. After removal of 2 bases from V and 2 bases from J, the junction contained 5 bases not matched to a gene. The V gene's germline CDR1 is SEHNR and CDR2 FQNEAQ (reference sequence). This CDR3 has 16 residues. The CDR3 loop reads CASSLIAGGVTDTQYF. In DNA, the CDR3 is TGTGCCAGCAGCTTAATCGCGGGAGGGGTCACAGATACGCAGTATTTT.

The chain links TRBV7-9 to TRBJ1-1; 9 bases are shared with TRBD1. V lost 4 bases to trimming and J lost 5 bases; unmatched junction nucleotides: 8. CDR1 and CDR2 (germline): SEHNR, FQNEAQ (reference sequence). CDR3 size: 15 residues. The CDR3 sequence: CASSSDLDRGTEAFF. The DNA of the CDR3 is TGTGCCAGCAGCTCCGATTTGGACAGGGGAACTGAAGCTTTCTTT.

The J gene is TRBJ1-1, the V gene TRBV13; 9 bases match TRBD1. Germline CDR1 reads PRHDT; CDR2 reads FYEKMQ (reference sequence). The CDR3 length is 15 residues. V dropped 5 bases and J dropped 1; count of bases not matched to a gene: 5. The CDR3 nucleotides are TGTGCCAGCAGCCCCATGACAGGGGGGAACACTGAAGCTTTCTTT. Protein sequence: CASSPMTGGNTEAFF.

The chain uses TRBV19 and TRBJ1-4, with 7 bases fitting TRBD1. The CDR3 is made up of 14 amino acids. The germline V gene encodes CDR1 LNHDA and CDR2 SQIVND (reference sequence). Trimming at V came to 6 bases and at J to 3 bases, leaving 4 bases not matched to a gene. The CDR3 bases are TGTGCCAGTAGAAGGACAGGTTCTAATGAAAAACTGTTTTTT. Protein sequence: CASRRTGSNEKLFF.

The chain combines TRBV7-2 with TRBJ1-5; unclear D gene. Germline lookup yields CDR1 SGHTA and CDR2 FQGNSA. The CDR3 spans 12 residues. V was trimmed by 2 bases and J by 7 bases, leaving 6 bases between them. CDR3 region: CASSLPGQPQHF. The CDR3 DNA sequence: TGTGCCAGCAGCTTACCTGGCCAGCCCCAGCATTTT.

In this sample, this clone turned up a few times. A read error may account for a junction end that differs from germline. The chain joins TRBV7-7 to TRBJ2-1; 8 bases agree with TRBD1. There are 13 residues in the CDR3. Germline V gene lookup returns CDR1 SSHAT and CDR2 FNYEAQ (reference sequence). Here the CDR3 DNA reads TGTGCTAGCAGCCCGGACAGGGCATATGAGCAGTTCTTC. Translated, it gives CASSPDRAYEQFF.

The chain combines TRBV7-6 with TRBJ2-7; 11 nucleotides line up with TRBD2. The germline V gene has CDR1 SGHVS and CDR2 FNYEAQ. Losses at the gene ends were 1 base for V and 4 bases for J; bases not matched to a gene: 6. The CDR3 consists of 16 residues. The CDR3 sequence: CASSLELAGATYEQYF. The CDR3 region has the DNA TGTGCCAGCAGCTTAGAACTAGCGGGGGCCACGTACGAGCAGTACTTC.

This clone has a handful of counts. The chain uses TRBV7-6 and TRBJ2-7, with D unclear. CDR1 is SGHVS and CDR2 is FNYEAQ in the germline V gene. V shed 1 base and J shed 0 bases, with 4 bases lying between them. The length of the CDR3 is 13 residues. The CDR3 bases are TGTGCCAGCAGCTTAGTATCCTCCTACGAGCAGTACTTC. This encodes CASSLVSSYEQYF.

The genes are TRBV7-2 and TRBJ2-5; D perhaps matches TRBD2 (6 bases). Looked up from germline, CDR1 is SGHTA and CDR2 is FQGNSA. This CDR3 is 15 amino acids long. V was cut by 1 base and J by 5 bases, with 14 bases left in between. Written as DNA, the CDR3 is TGTGCCAGCAGCTTAGGAGGGGACTCCACCGAGACCCAGTACTTC. Its protein product is CASSLGGDSTETQYF.

The chain has TRBV10-1 and TRBJ2-1, with 9 bases aligning to TRBD2. The trim removed 5 bases at V and 7 bases at J, leaving 6 bases unmatched. The CDR3 contains 14 residues. CDR1 and CDR2 from the germline V gene are WNHNN and SYGVQD (reference sequence). The DNA for the CDR3 is TGCGCCAGCAGTCCCGACGCGGGAGGGAATGAGCAGTTCTTC. Its protein product is CASSPDAGGNEQFF.

The chain employs TRBV27 and TRBJ2-7; 14 bases are a match to TRBD2. V was clipped by 3 bases and J by 0 bases; unmatched bases: 16. The CDR3 consists of 21 residues. The germline CDR1 and CDR2 sequences are MNHEY and SMNVEV (reference sequence). CDR3: CASSLPPSGLAGVRSSYEQYF. The CDR3 DNA reads TGTGCCAGCAGTTTGCCCCCCTCGGGACTAGCGGGAGTACGAAGCTCCTACGAGCAGTACTTC.

The J gene is TRBJ1-1, the V gene TRBV6-2 or TRBV6-3, with D tentatively TRBD1 (5 bases). V lost 2 bases and J 4 bases, leaving 11 bases between the germline ends. The germline V gene encodes CDR1 MNHEY and CDR2 SVGEGT. The CDR3 consists of 14 residues. The chain's CDR3 is CASSYGGMGTEAFF. CDR3 nucleotide sequence: TGTGCCAGCAGTTACGGGGGGATGGGCACTGAAGCTTTCTTT.

This chain links TRBV6-5 with TRBJ2-7, with D perhaps TRBD2 (6 bases). Germline loops: CDR1 MNHEY, CDR2 SVGAGI. This CDR3 is 14 amino acids long. Trimming removed 8 bases at V and 3 bases at J, with 17 bases between. CDR3 residues: CASLRETGLYEQYF. In DNA form, the CDR3 reads TGTGCCAGCCTTCGGGAGACGGGTCTCTACGAGCAGTACTTC.

V gene TRBV28 combines with J gene TRBJ1-1; D unclear. Germline CDR1 MDHEN, CDR2 SYDVKM. With 3 bases removed from V and 1 base from J, the gap between germline ends came to 6 bases. The CDR3 totals 13 residues. CDR3 loop: CASSFNWNTEAFF. CDR3 DNA: TGTGCCAGCAGTTTTAACTGGAACACTGAAGCTTTCTTT. The full variable domain, rest sourced from reference TRBV28 and TRBJ1-1, is DVKVTQSSRYLVKRTGEKVFLECVQDMDHENMFWYRQDPGLGLRLIYFSYDVKMKEKGDIPEGYSVSREKKERFSLILESASTNQTSMYLCASSFNWNTEAFFGQGTRLTVV.

V and J are TRBV7-6 and TRBJ2-3, with TRBD2 identical over 13 bases. The CDR3 is made up of 16 amino acids. V lost 5 bases and J lost 0; bases outside the gene matches: 2. The germline CDR1 and CDR2 sequences are SGHVS and FNYEAQ. DNA of the CDR3: TGTGCCAGCAGCATACTAGCGGGGGGGAGCACAGATACGCAGTATTTT. This gives the protein CASSILAGGSTDTQYF. Drawing the rest from reference TRBV7-6 and TRBJ2-3, the complete variable domain is GAGVSQSPRYKVTKRGQDVALRCDPISGHVSLYWYRQALGQGPEFLTYFNYEAQQDKSGLPNDRFSAERPEGSISTLTIQRTEQRDSAMYRCASSILAGGSTDTQYFGPGTRLTVL.

CDR3 sequence (DNA): TGTGCCAGCAGTTTATTAGGGGGTTTTAATGAAAAACTGTTTTTT. Its protein product is CASSLLGGFNEKLFF. The chain links TRBV27 to TRBJ1-4, with a weak D call TRBD1 (6 bases). V was shortened by 1 base and J by 4 bases, with 10 bases between the two germline ends. The CDR3 length is 15 residues. Germline CDR1 and CDR2: MNHEY and SMNVEV (reference sequence).

The chain combines TRBV29-1 with TRBJ1-2; TRBD1 matches at 8 bases. V was clipped by 3 bases and J by 7 bases; unmatched bases: 7. The CDR3 extends over 13 amino acids. Germline CDR1 reads SQVTM; CDR2 reads ANQGSEA. CDR3 sequence reads: CSVDRQGAGGYTF. In DNA form, the CDR3 reads TGCAGCGTTGATCGGCAGGGGGCGGGTGGCTACACCTTC. The variable domain in full, completed from reference TRBV29-1 and TRBJ1-2, reads SAVISQKPSRDICQRGTSLTIQCQVDSQVTMMFWYRQQPGQSLTLIATANQGSEATYESGFVIDKFPISRPNLTFSTLTVSNMSPEDSSIYLCSVDRQGAGGYTFGSGTRLTVV.

Regarding this clone: The identical CDR3 is also encoded by other nucleotide sequences in the sample. V usage is TRBV4-3 and J usage is TRBJ2-7, with D possibly being TRBD1 (5 bases). The CDR3 has 13 residues. V gave up 1 base and J gave up 3 bases, with 7 bases separating them. Germline V gene data show CDR1 as LGHNA and CDR2 as YSLEER. In nucleotides, the CDR3 is TGCGCCAGCAGCCAAGTGCAGGGCTACGAGCAGTACTTC. Translated, it gives CASSQVQGYEQYF.

V gene TRBV7-8 combines with J gene TRBJ1-1, with 11 nucleotides matching TRBD1. V gave up 1 base and J gave up 10 bases; unmatched junction bases: 17. Germline loops: CDR1 SGHVS, CDR2 FQNEAQ. The CDR3 sequence is 18 residues long. CDR3 loop: CASSLGTGGVQGPLRAFF. For the CDR3, the DNA is TGTGCCAGCAGCTTAGGGACAGGGGGCGTACAGGGTCCCCTGCGAGCTTTCTTT. Filled out from reference TRBV7-8 and TRBJ1-1, the complete variable domain reads GAGVSQSPRYKVAKRGQDVALRCDPISGHVSLFWYQQALGQGPEFLTYFQNEAQLDKSGLPSDRFFAERPEGSVSTLKIQRTQQEDSAVYLCASSLGTGGVQGPLRAFFGQGTRLTVV.